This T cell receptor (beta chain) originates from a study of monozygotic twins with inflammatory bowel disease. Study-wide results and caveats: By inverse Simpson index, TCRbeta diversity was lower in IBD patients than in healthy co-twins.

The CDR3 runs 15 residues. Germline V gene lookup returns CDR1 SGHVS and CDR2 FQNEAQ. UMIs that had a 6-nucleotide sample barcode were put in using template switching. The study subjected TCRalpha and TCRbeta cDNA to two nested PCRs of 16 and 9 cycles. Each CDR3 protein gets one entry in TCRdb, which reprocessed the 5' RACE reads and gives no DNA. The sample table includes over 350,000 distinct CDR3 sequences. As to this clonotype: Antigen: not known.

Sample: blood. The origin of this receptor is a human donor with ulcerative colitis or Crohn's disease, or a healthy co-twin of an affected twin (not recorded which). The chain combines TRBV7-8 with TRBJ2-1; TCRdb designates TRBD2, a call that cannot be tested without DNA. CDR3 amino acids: CASSSDESGGLATFF.